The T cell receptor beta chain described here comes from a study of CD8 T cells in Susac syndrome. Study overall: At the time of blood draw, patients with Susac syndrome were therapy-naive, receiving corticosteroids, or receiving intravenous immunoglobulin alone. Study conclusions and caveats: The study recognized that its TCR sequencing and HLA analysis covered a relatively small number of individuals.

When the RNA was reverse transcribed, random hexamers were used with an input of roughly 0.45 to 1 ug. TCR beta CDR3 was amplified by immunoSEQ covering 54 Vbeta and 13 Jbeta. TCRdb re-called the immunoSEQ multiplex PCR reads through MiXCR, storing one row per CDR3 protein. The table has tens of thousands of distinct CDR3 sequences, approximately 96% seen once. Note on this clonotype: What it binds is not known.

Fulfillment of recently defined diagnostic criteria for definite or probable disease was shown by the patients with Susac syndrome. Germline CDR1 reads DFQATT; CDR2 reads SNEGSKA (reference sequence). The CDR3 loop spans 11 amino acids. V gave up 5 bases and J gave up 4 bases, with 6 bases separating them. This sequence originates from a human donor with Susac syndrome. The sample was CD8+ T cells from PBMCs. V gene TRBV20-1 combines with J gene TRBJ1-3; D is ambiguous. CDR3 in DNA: TGCAGTGCTGGGTCCGGAAACACCATATATTTT. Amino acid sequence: CSAGSGNTIYF.